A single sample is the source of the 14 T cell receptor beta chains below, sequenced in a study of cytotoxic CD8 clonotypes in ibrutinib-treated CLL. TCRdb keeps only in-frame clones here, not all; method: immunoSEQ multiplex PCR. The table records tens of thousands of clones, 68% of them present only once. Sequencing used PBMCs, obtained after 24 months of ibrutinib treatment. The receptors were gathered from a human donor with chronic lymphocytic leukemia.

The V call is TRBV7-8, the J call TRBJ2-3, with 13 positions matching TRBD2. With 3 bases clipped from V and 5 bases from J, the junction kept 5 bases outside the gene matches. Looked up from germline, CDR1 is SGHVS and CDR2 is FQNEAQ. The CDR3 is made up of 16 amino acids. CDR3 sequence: CASSLGTSGALDTQYF. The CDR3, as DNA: TGTGCCAGCAGCTTGGGGACTAGCGGGGCTTTAGATACGCAGTATTTT.

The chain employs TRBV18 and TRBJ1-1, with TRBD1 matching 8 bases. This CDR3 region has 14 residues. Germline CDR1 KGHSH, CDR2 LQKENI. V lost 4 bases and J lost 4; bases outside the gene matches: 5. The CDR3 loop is CASSLDRGSTEAFF. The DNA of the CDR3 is TGTGCCAGCTCACTCGACAGGGGAAGCACTGAAGCTTTCTTT.

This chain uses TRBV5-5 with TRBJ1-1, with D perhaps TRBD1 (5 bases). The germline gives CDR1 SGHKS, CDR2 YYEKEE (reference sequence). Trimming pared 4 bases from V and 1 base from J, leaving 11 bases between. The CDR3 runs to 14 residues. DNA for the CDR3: TGTGCCAGCAGCCCCGCGGGGGGGAACACTGAAGCTTTCTTT. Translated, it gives CASSPAGGNTEAFF.

The CDR3 DNA reads TGTGCCAGTAGTAGGCCGGGACAGGGAGAGTTCGGCTACACCTTC. Its protein product is CASSRPGQGEFGYTF. This chain connects TRBV19 to TRBJ1-2, with 9 bases aligning to TRBD1. The ends lost 4 bases at V and 8 bases at J; junction bases unmatched: 11. The germline gives CDR1 LNHDA, CDR2 SQIVND (reference sequence). The CDR3 is made up of 15 amino acids.

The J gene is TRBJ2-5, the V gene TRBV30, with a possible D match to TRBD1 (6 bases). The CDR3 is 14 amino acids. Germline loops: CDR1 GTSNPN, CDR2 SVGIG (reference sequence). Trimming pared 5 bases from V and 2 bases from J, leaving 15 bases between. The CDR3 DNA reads TGTGCCTGGCACCGTGGGACACCGCAAGAGACCCAGTACTTC. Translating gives CAWHRGTPQETQYF.

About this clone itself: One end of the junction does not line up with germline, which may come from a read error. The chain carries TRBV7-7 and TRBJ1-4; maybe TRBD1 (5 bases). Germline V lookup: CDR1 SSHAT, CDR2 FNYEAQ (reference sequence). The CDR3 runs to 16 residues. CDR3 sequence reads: CASSPTMGRESEKLFF. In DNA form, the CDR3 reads TGTGCTAGCAGCCCGACAATGGGACGGGAGTCTGAAAAACTGTTTTTT.

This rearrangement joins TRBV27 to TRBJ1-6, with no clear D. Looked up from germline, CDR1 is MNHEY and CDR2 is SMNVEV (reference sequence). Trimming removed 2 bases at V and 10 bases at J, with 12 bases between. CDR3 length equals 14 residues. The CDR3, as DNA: TGTGCCAGCAGTTTAGCCGGTTTTAGCTCACCCCTCCACTTT. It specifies CASSLAGFSSPLHF.

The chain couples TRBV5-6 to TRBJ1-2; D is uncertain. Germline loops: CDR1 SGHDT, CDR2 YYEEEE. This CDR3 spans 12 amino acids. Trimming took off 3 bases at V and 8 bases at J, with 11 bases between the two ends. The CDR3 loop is CASSSKLTGYTF. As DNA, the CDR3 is TGTGCCAGCAGCTCGAAACTAACGGGCTACACCTTC.

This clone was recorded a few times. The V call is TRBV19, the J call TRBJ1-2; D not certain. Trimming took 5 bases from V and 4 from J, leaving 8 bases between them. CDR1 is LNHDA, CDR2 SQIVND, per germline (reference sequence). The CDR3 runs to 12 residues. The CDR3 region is CASSPGIYGYTF. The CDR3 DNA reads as TGTGCCAGTAGTCCCGGGATCTATGGCTACACCTTC.

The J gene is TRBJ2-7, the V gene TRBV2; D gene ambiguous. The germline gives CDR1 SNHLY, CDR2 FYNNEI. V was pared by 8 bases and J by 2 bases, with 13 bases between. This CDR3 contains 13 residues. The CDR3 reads CASLGVSAYEQYF. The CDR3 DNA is TGTGCCAGCCTCGGTGTCAGCGCCTACGAGCAGTACTTC.

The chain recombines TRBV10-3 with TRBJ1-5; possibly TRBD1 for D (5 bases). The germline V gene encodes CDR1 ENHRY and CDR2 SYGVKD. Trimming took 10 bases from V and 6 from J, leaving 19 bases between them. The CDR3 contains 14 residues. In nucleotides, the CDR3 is TGTGCCACGGGAGACTCGCTGGGGGGTCAGCCCCAGCATTTT. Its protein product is CATGDSLGGQPQHF.

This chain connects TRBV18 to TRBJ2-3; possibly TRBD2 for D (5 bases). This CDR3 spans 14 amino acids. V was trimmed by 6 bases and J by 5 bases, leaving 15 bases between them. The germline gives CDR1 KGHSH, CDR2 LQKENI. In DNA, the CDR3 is TGTGCCAGCTCCCCGGGGTTCGTAGAAGATACGCAGTATTTT. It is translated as CASSPGFVEDTQYF.

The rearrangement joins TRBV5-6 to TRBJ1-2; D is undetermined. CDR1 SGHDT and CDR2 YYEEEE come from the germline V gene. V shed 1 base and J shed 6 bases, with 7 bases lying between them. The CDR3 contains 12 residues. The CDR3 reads CASSLPRDGYTF. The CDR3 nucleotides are TGTGCCAGCAGCTTGCCCCGGGATGGCTACACCTTC.

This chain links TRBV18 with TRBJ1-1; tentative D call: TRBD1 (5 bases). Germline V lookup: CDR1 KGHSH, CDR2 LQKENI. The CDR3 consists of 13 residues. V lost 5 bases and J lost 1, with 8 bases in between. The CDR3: CASSFDRNTEAFF. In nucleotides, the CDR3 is TGTGCCAGCTCATTCGACAGGAACACTGAAGCTTTCTTT.